The 11 T cell receptor beta chains given below trace back to one sample, sequenced in a study of post-analysis software for immune sequencing data. Antigens for these TCRs are unknown. Study results and limitations: Included in a set of a handful of TRBV segments more frequent in patients than controls were TRBV5-6, TRBV5-1 and TRBV20-1.

Every TCR beta cDNA library bore unique molecular identifiers. TCRdb redid the calling of the PCR reads with MiXCR, one entry per CDR3 protein. The table includes fewer than 850,000 distinct CDR3 sequences, 30% detected once. Sample: blood. Receptors were obtained from a girl aged 10 to 17 with multiple sclerosis.

This clonotype has only a few counts. This rearrangement joins TRBV20-1 to TRBJ1-1; D is unresolved. Germline V gene data show CDR1 as DFQATT and CDR2 as SNEGSKA (reference sequence). V shed 3 bases and J shed 7 bases, with 12 bases lying between them. CDR3 length: 12 residues. Here the CDR3 DNA reads TGCAGTGCTAGTGCGTTATCGGTTGAAGCTTTCTTT. Encoded protein: CSASALSVEAFF.

This chain connects TRBV9 to TRBJ1-1; a possible D gene is TRBD1 (6 bases). The germline V gene encodes CDR1 SGDLS and CDR2 YYNGEE. V lost 4 bases to trimming and J lost 5 bases, with 18 bases between them. The CDR3 is 15 amino acids. CDR3 nucleotides: TGTGCCAGCAGCCCAACGACAGGACCGAAGACTGAAGCTTTCTTT. Encoded protein: CASSPTTGPKTEAFF.

The gene calls are TRBV29-1 and TRBJ2-1; 9 bases match TRBD1. Germline CDR1 reads SQVTM; CDR2 reads ANQGSEA. This CDR3 is 14 amino acids long. V was pared by 6 bases and J by 4 bases, with 7 bases of the junction left unmatched. CDR3 amino acids: CSVAGQGFYNEQFF. The CDR3 nucleotides read TGCAGCGTGGCTGGACAGGGGTTTTACAATGAGCAGTTCTTC.

Notes on this clonotype: A much larger clone lies a single base off, so this may be a read error. V usage is TRBV20-1 and J usage is TRBJ2-5; D uncertain. Germline CDR1 DFQATT, CDR2 SNEGSKA (reference sequence). Trimming pared 5 bases from V and 0 bases from J, leaving 16 bases between. The CDR3 consists of 15 residues. CDR3 bases: TGCAGTGCTGAAGACCAGGCTCTGTACCAAGAGACCCAGTACTTC. Translating gives CSAEDQALYQETQYF.

The chain uses TRBV28 and TRBJ2-4; no definite D call. CDR1 is MDHEN, CDR2 SYDVKM, per germline. V was trimmed by 3 bases and J by 6 bases, leaving 18 bases between them. The CDR3 consists of 16 residues. CDR3 in DNA: TGTGCCAGCAGTTTTTCGGGCCCCACGGCCGTAAACATTCAGTACTTC. It is translated as CASSFSGPTAVNIQYF.

This clonotype was recorded once. The chain combines TRBV7-9 with TRBJ1-1; the D gene is possibly TRBD1 (6 bases). Trimming shortened V by 8 bases and J by 2 bases, and 21 bases separated the two germline ends. Germline lookup yields CDR1 SEHNR and CDR2 FQNEAQ (reference sequence). The CDR3 is made up of 16 amino acids. The CDR3 loop is CASSASGQIINTEAFF. Written as DNA, the CDR3 is TGTGCCAGCTCCGCTTCGGGACAAATTATAAACACTGAAGCTTTCTTT.

This clonotype was picked up a small number of times. The rearrangement uses TRBV29-1 and TRBJ1-1; D is undetermined. The CDR3 runs 11 residues. Trimming removed 7 bases at V and 4 bases at J, with 10 bases between. From germline, CDR1 is SQVTM and CDR2 ANQGSEA. In DNA, the CDR3 is TGCAGCGCATCACAGCTCACTGAAGCTTTCTTT. Protein sequence: CSASQLTEAFF.

The chain recombines TRBV9 with TRBJ1-2; a possible D gene is TRBD1 (6 bases). This CDR3 is 16 amino acids long. CDR1 SGDLS and CDR2 YYNGEE come from the germline V gene. V lost 2 bases, J lost 4 bases, and 18 bases lay in between. The CDR3 is CASSVASGQISYGYTF. The CDR3, as DNA: TGTGCCAGCAGCGTCGCCTCTGGACAGATAAGCTATGGCTACACCTTC.

The CDR3 loop is CASSQQGGYQPQHF. DNA of the CDR3: TGTGCCAGCTCGCAACAGGGGGGCTATCAGCCCCAGCATTTT. The J gene is TRBJ1-5, the V gene TRBV18; 8 nucleotides align to TRBD1. Germline loops: CDR1 KGHSH, CDR2 LQKENI. With V trimmed by 6 bases and J by 5 bases, 6 bases remained unmatched. The CDR3 totals 14 residues.

The V gene is TRBV12-3 or TRBV12-4, the J gene TRBJ2-3, with D unclear. The CDR3 consists of 13 residues. Trimming took 1 base from V and 8 from J, leaving 10 bases between them. CDR3 DNA: TGTGCCAGCAGTTTAGGTGGGATCCTTACGCAGTATTTT. It specifies CASSLGGILTQYF.

A few counts support this clonotype. The rearrangement joins TRBV4-1 to TRBJ2-4; no clear D. The CDR3 extends over 16 amino acids. Germline lookup yields CDR1 MGHRA and CDR2 YSYEKL. V dropped 7 bases and J dropped 2 bases, with 18 bases sitting between them. The CDR3 loop is CASNLLPVLTKNIQYF. As DNA, the CDR3 is TGCGCCAGCAACCTTCTCCCTGTATTGACCAAAAACATTCAGTACTTC.